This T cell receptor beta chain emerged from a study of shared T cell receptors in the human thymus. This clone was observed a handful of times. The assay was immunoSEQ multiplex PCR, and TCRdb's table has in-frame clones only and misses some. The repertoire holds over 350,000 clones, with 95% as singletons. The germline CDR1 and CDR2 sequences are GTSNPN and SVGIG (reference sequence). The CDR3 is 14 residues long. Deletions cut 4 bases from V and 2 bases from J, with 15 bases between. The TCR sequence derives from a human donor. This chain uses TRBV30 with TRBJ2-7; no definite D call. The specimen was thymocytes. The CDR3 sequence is CAWTNYSPPYEQYF. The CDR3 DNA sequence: TGTGCCTGGACCAACTATTCCCCTCCCTACGAGCAGTACTTC.